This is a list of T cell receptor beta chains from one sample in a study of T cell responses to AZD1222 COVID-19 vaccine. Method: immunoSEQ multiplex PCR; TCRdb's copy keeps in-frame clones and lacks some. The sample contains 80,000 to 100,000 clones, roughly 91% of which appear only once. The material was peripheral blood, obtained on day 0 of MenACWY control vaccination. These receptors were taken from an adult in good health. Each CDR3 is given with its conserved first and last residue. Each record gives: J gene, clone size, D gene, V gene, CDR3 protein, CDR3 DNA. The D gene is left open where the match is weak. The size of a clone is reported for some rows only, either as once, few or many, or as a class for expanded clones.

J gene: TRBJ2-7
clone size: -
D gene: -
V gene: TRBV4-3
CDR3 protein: CASSQSRSNYEQYF
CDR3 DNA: TGCGCCAGCAGCCAGTCGAGGTCGAACTACGAGCAGTACTTC

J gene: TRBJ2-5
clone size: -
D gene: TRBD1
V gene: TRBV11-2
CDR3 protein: CASSSPGQGGETQYF
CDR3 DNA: TGTGCCAGCAGCTCGCCGGGACAGGGTGGAGAGACCCAGTACTTC

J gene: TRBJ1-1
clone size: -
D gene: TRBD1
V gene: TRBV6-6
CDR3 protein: CASSYTITTDRARNTEAFF
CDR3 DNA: TGTGCCAGCAGCTACACGATCACTACCGACAGGGCGAGGAACACTGAAGCTTTCTTT

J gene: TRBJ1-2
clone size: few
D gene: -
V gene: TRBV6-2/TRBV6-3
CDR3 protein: CASSDEWNYGYTF
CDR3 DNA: TGTGCCAGCAGTGACGAATGGAACTATGGCTACACCTTC

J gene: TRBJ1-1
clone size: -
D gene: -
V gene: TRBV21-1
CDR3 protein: CASSKWYGPAWVNTEAFF
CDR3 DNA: TGTGCCAGCAGCAAATGGTATGGGCCCGCTTGGGTGAACACTGAAGCTTTCTTT

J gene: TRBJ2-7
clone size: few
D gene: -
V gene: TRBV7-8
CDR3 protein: CASSLGQGGYEQYF
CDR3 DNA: TGTGCCAGCAGCTTAGGACAGGGAGGGTACGAGCAGTACTTC

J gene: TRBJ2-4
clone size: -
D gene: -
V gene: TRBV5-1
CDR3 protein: CASSLAGVDKNIQYF
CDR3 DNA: TGCGCCAGCAGCTTGGCCGGGGTTGACAAAAACATTCAGTACTTC

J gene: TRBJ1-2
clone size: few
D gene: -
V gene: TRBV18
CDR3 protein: CASSPAGHYGYTF
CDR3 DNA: TGTGCCAGCTCACCGGCGGGCCACTATGGCTACACCTTC

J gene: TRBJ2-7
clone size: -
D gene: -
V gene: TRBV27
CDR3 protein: CASSLAGTYEQYF
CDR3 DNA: TGTGCCAGCAGTTTAGCGGGAACCTACGAGCAGTACTTC

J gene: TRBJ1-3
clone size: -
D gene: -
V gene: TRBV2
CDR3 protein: CASSDLGTAGNTIYF
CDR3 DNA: TGTGCCAGCAGTGATTTAGGGACCGCAGGAAACACCATATATTTT

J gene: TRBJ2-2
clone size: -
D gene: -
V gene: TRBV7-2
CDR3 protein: CASSRGLNTGELFF
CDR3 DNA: TGTGCCAGCAGCCGGGGCCTGAACACCGGGGAGCTGTTTTTT

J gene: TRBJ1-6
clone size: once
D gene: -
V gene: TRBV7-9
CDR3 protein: CASSPQDSPLHF
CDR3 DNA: TGTGCCAGCAGCCCTCAGGATTCACCCCTCCACTTT

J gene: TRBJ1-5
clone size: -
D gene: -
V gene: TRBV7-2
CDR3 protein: CASSQQVGFSNQPQHF
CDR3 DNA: TGTGCCAGCAGCCAACAAGTGGGCTTTAGCAATCAGCCCCAGCATTTT

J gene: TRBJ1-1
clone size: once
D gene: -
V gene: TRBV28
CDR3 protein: CASGSAFF
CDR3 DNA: TGTGCCAGCGGGTCTGCTTTCTTT

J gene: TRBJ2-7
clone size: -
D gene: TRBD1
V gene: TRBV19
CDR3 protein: CASSGQGRNEQYF
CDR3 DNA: TGTGCCAGTAGTGGACAGGGGAGGAACGAGCAGTACTTC

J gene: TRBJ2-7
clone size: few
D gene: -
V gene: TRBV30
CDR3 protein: CAWKGNRVGEQYF
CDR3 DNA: TGTGCCTGGAAGGGGAACAGGGTAGGCGAGCAGTACTTC

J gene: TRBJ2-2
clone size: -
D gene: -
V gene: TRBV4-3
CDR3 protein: CASSQIVSGGRGAPGELFF
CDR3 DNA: TGCGCCAGCAGCCAAATAGTTTCGGGCGGTAGGGGGGCACCCGGGGAGCTGTTTTTT

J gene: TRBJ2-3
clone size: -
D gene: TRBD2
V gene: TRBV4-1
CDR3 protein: CASSQTGGGSGDTQYF
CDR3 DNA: TGCGCCAGCAGCCAAACGGGCGGGGGGTCGGGAGATACGCAGTATTTT

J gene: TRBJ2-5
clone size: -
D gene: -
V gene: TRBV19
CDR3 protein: CASSSPGQETQYF
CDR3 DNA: TGTGCCAGTAGTAGTCCAGGCCAAGAGACCCAGTACTTC

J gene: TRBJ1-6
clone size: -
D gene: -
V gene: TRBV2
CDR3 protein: CASSNLVAGFSPLHF
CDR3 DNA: TGTGCCAGCAGCAATCTCGTGGCGGGATTCTCACCCCTCCACTTT

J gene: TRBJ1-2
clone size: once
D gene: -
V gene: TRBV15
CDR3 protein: CATSKVGPGYGYTF
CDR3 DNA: TGTGCCACCAGCAAGGTGGGGCCCGGATATGGCTACACCTTC

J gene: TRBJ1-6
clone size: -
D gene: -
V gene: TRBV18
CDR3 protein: CASSPQTGISYNSPLHF
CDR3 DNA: TGTGCCAGCTCACCACAAACCGGGATCTCCTATAATTCACCCCTCCACTTT

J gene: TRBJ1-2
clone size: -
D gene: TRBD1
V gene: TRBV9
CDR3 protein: CASSPYMGGQNYGYTF
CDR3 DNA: TGTGCCAGCAGCCCCTATATGGGGGGACAGAACTATGGCTACACCTTC

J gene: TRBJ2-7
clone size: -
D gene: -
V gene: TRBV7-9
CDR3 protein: CASSLEGPYEQYF
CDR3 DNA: TGTGCCAGCAGCTTAGAAGGGCCCTACGAGCAGTACTTC

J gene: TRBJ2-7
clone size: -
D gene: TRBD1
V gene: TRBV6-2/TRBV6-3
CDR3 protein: CASSWDSIYEQYF
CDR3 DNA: TGTGCCAGCAGTTGGGACAGTATCTACGAGCAGTACTTC

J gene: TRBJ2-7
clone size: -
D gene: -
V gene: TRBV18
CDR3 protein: CASSPGLQISYEQYF
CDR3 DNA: TGTGCCAGCTCCCCCGGCCTTCAGATCTCCTACGAGCAGTACTTC

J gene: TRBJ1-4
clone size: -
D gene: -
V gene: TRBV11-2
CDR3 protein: CASSFSSEKLFF
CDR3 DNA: TGTGCCAGCAGCTTCAGCAGTGAAAAACTGTTTTTT

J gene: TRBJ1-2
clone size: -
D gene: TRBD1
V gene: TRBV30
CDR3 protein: CAWSVRTGTYGYTF
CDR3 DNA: TGTGCCTGGAGTGTAAGGACAGGGACCTATGGCTACACCTTC

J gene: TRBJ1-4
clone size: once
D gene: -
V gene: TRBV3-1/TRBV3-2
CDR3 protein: CATYGQPNEKLFF
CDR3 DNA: TGTGCCACCTATGGCCAGCCTAATGAAAAACTGTTTTTT

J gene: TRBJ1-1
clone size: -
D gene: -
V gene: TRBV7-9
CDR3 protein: CASSPKVTTEAFF
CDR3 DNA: TGTGCCAGCAGCCCGAAGGTCACCACTGAAGCTTTCTTT

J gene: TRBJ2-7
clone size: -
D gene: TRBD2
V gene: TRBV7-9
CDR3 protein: CASSFGTSGSSYEQYF
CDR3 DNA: TGTGCCAGCAGCTTCGGGACTAGCGGGAGCTCCTACGAGCAGTACTTC

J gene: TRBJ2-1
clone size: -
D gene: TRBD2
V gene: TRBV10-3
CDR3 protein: CAAGLAEDNEQFF
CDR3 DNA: TGTGCCGCCGGACTAGCGGAAGACAATGAGCAGTTCTTC

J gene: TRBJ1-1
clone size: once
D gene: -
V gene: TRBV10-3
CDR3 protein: CAISESGGNTEAFF
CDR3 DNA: TGTGCCATCAGTGAGTCCGGAGGGAACACTGAAGCTTTCTTT

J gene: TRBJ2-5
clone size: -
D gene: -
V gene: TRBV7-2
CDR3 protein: CASSLSTRLQETQYF
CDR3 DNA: TGTGCCAGCAGCTTGAGCACCAGACTCCAAGAGACCCAGTACTTC

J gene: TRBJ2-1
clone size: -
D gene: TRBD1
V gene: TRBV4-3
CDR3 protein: CASSQATGVYNEQFF
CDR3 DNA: TGCGCCAGCAGCCAAGCTACAGGGGTCTACAATGAGCAGTTCTTC

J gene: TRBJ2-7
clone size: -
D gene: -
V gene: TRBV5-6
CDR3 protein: CASSLVYRAYEQYF
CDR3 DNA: TGTGCCAGCAGCTTGGTCTACAGAGCCTACGAGCAGTACTTC

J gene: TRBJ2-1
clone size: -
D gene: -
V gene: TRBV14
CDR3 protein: CASSQDLIGSYNEQFF
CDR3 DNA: TGTGCCAGCAGCCAAGATCTGATAGGCTCCTACAATGAGCAGTTCTTC

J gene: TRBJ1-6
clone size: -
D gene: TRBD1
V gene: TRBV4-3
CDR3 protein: CASSQETGGSPLHF
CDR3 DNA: TGCGCCAGCAGCCAAGAGACAGGGGGCTCACCCCTCCACTTT

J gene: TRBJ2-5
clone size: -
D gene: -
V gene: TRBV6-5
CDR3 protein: CASRVDHTGETQYF
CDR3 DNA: TGTGCCAGCAGGGTGGACCATACGGGGGAGACCCAGTACTTC

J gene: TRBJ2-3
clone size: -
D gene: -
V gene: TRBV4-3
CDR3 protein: CASSQDPAGAGDTQYF
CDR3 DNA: TGCGCCAGCAGCCAAGACCCGGCAGGGGCGGGAGATACGCAGTATTTT

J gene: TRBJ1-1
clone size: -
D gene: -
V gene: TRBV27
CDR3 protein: CASSHNGGGEAFF
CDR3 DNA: TGTGCCAGCAGCCATAATGGGGGAGGTGAAGCTTTCTTT

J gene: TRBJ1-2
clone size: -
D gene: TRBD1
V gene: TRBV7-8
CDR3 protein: CASSRRDRVLIDYGYTF
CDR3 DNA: TGTGCCAGCAGCCGCCGGGACAGGGTTTTAATTGACTATGGCTACACCTTC

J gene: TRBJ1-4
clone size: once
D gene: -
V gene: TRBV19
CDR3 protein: CASSITTNEKLFF
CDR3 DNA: TGTGCCAGTAGTATCACAACTAATGAAAAACTGTTTTTT

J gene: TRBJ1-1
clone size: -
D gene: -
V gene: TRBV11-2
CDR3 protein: CASSGTRGNTEAFF
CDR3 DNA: TGTGCCAGCAGCGGAACCCGGGGGAACACTGAAGCTTTCTTT

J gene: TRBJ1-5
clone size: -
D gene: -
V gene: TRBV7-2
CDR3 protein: CASSLWENQPQHF
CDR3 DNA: TGTGCCAGCAGCTTATGGGAGAATCAGCCCCAGCATTTT

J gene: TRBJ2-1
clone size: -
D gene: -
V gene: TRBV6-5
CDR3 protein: CASSYPPDDPNEQFF
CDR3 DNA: TGTGCCAGCAGTTACCCCCCGGATGACCCCAATGAGCAGTTCTTC

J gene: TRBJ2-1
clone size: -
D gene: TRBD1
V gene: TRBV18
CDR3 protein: CASSPPGQVQFF
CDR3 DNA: TGTGCCAGCTCACCGCCGGGACAGGTCCAGTTCTTC

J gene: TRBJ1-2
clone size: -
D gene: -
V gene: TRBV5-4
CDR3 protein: CASEPSPNYGYTF
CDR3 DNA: TGTGCCAGCGAACCTAGTCCGAACTATGGCTACACCTTC

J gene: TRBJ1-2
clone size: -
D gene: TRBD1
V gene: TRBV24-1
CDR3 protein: CATSDFRQGRNYGYTF
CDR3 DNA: TGTGCCACCAGTGATTTCAGACAGGGAAGAAATTATGGCTACACCTTC

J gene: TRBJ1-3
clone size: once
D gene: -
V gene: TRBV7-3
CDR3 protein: CASSLAGSGNTIYF
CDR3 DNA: TGTGCCAGCAGCTTAGCAGGCTCTGGAAACACCATATATTTT

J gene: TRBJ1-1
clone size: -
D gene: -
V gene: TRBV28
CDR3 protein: CASSKLGRAFF
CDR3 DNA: TGTGCCAGCAGCAAACTGGGTAGGGCTTTCTTT

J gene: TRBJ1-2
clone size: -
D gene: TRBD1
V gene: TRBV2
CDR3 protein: CASHLPRDRVKGYTF
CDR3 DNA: TGTGCCAGCCACCTGCCTCGGGACAGGGTGAAGGGCTACACCTTC